A single sample gave rise to the 8 T cell receptor beta chains below, sequenced in a study of early T cells in non-severe SARS-CoV-2 infection. Via MiXCR, TCRdb re-called the 5' RACE reads, giving one row per CDR3 protein. The table lists some 120,000 distinct CDR3 sequences, 14% to 15% of them singletons, with around a fifth in the top ten. Material for sequencing was whole blood. The receptors originated from an adult who was a healthcare worker with PCR-confirmed SARS-CoV-2 infection or an uninfected control (not recorded which).

This clonotype was found many times. This chain joins TRBV5-1 and TRBJ2-1; D is ambiguous. V lost 0 bases to trimming and J lost 0 bases, with 7 bases between them. The CDR3 length is 15 residues. The germline V gene has CDR1 SGHRS and CDR2 YFSETQ. CDR3 nucleotide sequence: TGCGCCAGCAGCTTGGGTGCTAGCTCCTACAATGAGCAGTTCTTC. Protein product: CASSLGASSYNEQFF.

The rearrangement links TRBV30 to TRBJ1-1; no definite D call. Germline V gene sequence: CDR1 GTSNPN, CDR2 SVGIG (reference sequence). This CDR3 has 15 residues. V shed 1 base and J shed 4 bases, with 16 bases lying between them. The CDR3 DNA is TGTGCCTGGAGTGCCCACGGAATCCCGAGCACTGAAGCTTTCTTT. As protein: CAWSAHGIPSTEAFF.

V is TRBV29-1 and J is TRBJ1-2; D might be TRBD1 (5 bases). The CDR3 contains 11 residues. Germline V gene data show CDR1 as SQVTM and CDR2 as ANQGSEA. The V end was cut by 6 bases, the J end by 8 bases, with 13 bases between. Here the CDR3 DNA reads TGCAGCGTGGCGGGAGGGGACGGCTACACCTTC. Residues: CSVAGGDGYTF. The full variable domain, with the rest looked up from reference TRBV29-1 and TRBJ1-2, is SAVISQKPSRDICQRGTSLTIQCQVDSQVTMMFWYRQQPGQSLTLIATANQGSEATYESGFVIDKFPISRPNLTFSTLTVSNMSPEDSSIYLCSVAGGDGYTFGSGTRLTVV.

In nucleotides, the CDR3 is TGTGCCTGGAGTGCGGACCCGGGACGGCGCACAGATACGCAGTATTTT. Encoded protein: CAWSADPGRRTDTQYF. This chain uses TRBV30 with TRBJ2-3; D may correspond to TRBD1 or TRBD2 (5 bases each). Germline CDR1 and CDR2: GTSNPN and SVGIG (reference sequence). There are 16 residues in the CDR3. V dropped 1 base and J dropped 1 base, with 15 bases sitting between them.

This clonotype occurred a few times. This sequence joins TRBV3-1 and TRBJ2-3; D is ambiguous. CDR1 LGHDT and CDR2 YNNKEL come from the germline V gene (reference sequence). The V end was cut by 4 bases, the J end by 5 bases, with 19 bases between. The CDR3 covers 16 residues. The CDR3 region is CASSPFIDAWGDTQYF. The DNA for the CDR3 is TGTGCCAGCAGCCCATTTATAGACGCTTGGGGAGATACGCAGTATTTT.

The chain employs TRBV5-1 and TRBJ2-3; 10 nucleotides agree with TRBD2. The CDR3 consists of 17 residues. CDR1 SGHRS and CDR2 YFSETQ come from the germline V gene. Trimming at V came to 4 bases and at J to 0 bases, leaving 8 bases not matched to a gene. CDR3 nucleotides: TGCGCCAGCAGCGCCCGGACTAGCGGATCTAGCACAGATACGCAGTATTTT. Protein: CASSARTSGSSTDTQYF.

This clonotype was seen repeatedly, ten times or more. This sequence joins TRBV12-3 or TRBV12-4 and TRBJ1-5, with 10 bases identical to TRBD1. V trimming: 8 bases; J trimming: 11 bases; junction bases outside the gene matches: 9. CDR3 length: 13 amino acids. CDR3 coding DNA: TGTGCCAGCCAACGGGACAGGGGTAAAACCCAGCATTTT. Protein: CASQRDRGKTQHF.

This clonotype was seen a few times. The rearrangement links TRBV5-1 to TRBJ2-7; D may correspond to TRBD1 or TRBD2 (5 bases each). Germline assignment: CDR1 SGHRS and CDR2 YFSETQ. Trimming shortened V by 5 bases and J by 4 bases, and 22 bases separated the two germline ends. This CDR3 comprises 16 residues. CDR3 loop: CASRPGPTSRVYEQYF. In DNA form, the CDR3 reads TGCGCCAGCAGGCCGGGACCGACCTCGCGGGTGTACGAGCAGTACTTC. Drawing the rest from reference TRBV5-1 and TRBJ2-7, the complete variable domain is KAGVTQTPRYLIKTRGQQVTLSCSPISGHRSVSWYQQTPGQGLQFLFEYFSETQRNKGNFPGRFSGRQFSNSRSEMNVSTLELGDSALYLCASRPGPTSRVYEQYFGPGTRLTVT.